These 10 T cell receptor beta chains originate from one sample sequenced in a study of T cell changes during pregnancy in multiple sclerosis. Using immunoSEQ multiplex PCR, the repertoire was profiled, and TCRdb retains in-frame clones only, with some absent. The sample shows about 71,000 clones, over 85% of them seen only once. Sequenced here: peripheral blood, sampled in the third trimester of pregnancy. These receptors were collected from a female donor with multiple sclerosis, enrolled in a pregnancy study.

The chain recombines TRBV7-2 with TRBJ2-7; 14 bases align to TRBD2. Germline V gene data show CDR1 as SGHTA and CDR2 as FQGNSA. This CDR3 comprises 18 residues. V lost 3 bases and J lost 5; bases outside the gene matches: 12. CDR3 nucleotides: TGTGCCAGCAGCTTCTCCCGGGGACTAGCGGGAGAGTCCCACGAGCAGTACTTC. It is translated as CASSFSRGLAGESHEQYF.

This chain joins TRBV10-2 and TRBJ2-3; the D gene is possibly TRBD2 (5 bases). Between the trimmed V and J ends, which lost 6 bases and 2 bases, there was a span of 24 bases. Germline V gene data show CDR1 as WSHSY and CDR2 as SAAADI. The CDR3 extends over 18 amino acids. CDR3 sequence reads: CASRTQPSLSTSTDTQYF. The CDR3 DNA is TGCGCCAGCAGAACACAGCCTAGCCTTTCAACGTCCACAGATACGCAGTATTTT.

This clone showed up just a few times. The genes are TRBV18 and TRBJ2-7; D unclear. This CDR3 contains 15 residues. Germline CDR1 is KGHSH and CDR2 is LQKENI. Trimming took off 0 bases at V and 0 bases at J, with 9 bases between the two ends. CDR3 region: CASSPPTTSSYEQYF. DNA of the CDR3: TGTGCCAGCTCACCACCAACTACAAGCTCCTACGAGCAGTACTTC.

The rearrangement uses TRBV25-1 and TRBJ2-3; 9 bases are a match to TRBD2. CDR3 length equals 17 residues. With 6 bases clipped from V and 6 bases from J, the junction kept 16 bases outside the gene matches. Germline CDR1 and CDR2: MGHDK and SYGVNS. The CDR3 nucleotides read TGTGCCAGCAGACCAGGGAGGCGGGAGGGCCGGGGGGATACGCAGTATTTT. Residues: CASRPGRREGRGDTQYF.

The V and J genes are TRBV5-4 and TRBJ1-1; no clear D. The germline V gene has CDR1 SGHNT and CDR2 YYREEE (reference sequence). This CDR3 has 14 amino acids. The V gene lost 4 bases and the J gene lost 1 base, with 11 bases spanning the gap. CDR3 coding DNA: TGTGCCAGCAGCCACGACGGGGAGAACACTGAAGCTTTCTTT. It specifies CASSHDGENTEAFF. Combining the CDR3 with reference TRBV5-4 and TRBJ1-1 gives the whole variable domain ETGVTQSPTHLIKTRGQQVTLRCSSQSGHNTVSWYQQALGQGPQFIFQYYREEENGRGNFPPRFSGLQFPNYSSELNVNALELDDSALYLCASSHDGENTEAFFGQGTRLTVV.

The gene calls are TRBV5-1 and TRBJ2-1; possibly TRBD1 for D (5 bases). Germline CDR1 and CDR2: SGHRS and YFSETQ. The CDR3 totals 14 residues. V dropped 0 bases and J dropped 10 bases, with 14 bases sitting between them. Here the CDR3 reads CASSLGTSTREQFF. The CDR3 DNA sequence: TGCGCCAGCAGCTTGGGGACAAGCACGAGGGAGCAGTTCTTC. The full variable domain, completed using reference TRBV5-1 and TRBJ2-1, is KAGVTQTPRYLIKTRGQQVTLSCSPISGHRSVSWYQQTPGQGLQFLFEYFSETQRNKGNFPGRFSGRQFSNSRSEMNVSTLELGDSALYLCASSLGTSTREQFFGPGTRLTVL.

The rearrangement uses TRBV5-8 and TRBJ2-1; TRBD2 matches at 10 bases. Germline-derived CDR1 and CDR2 are SGHTS and YDEGEE. The CDR3 consists of 17 residues. Trimming removed 1 base from V and 4 bases from J; junction bases left unmatched: 8. The CDR3, as DNA: TGTGCCAGCAGCTTGTCCAGGGGGACTAGCGTTTACAATGAGCAGTTCTTC. Its protein product is CASSLSRGTSVYNEQFF.

The chain carries TRBV5-1 and TRBJ2-7, with 7 bases matching TRBD2. V shed 0 bases, J shed 3 bases, and the junction held 6 bases outside the gene matches. The CDR3 extends over 15 amino acids. The germline CDR1 and CDR2 sequences are SGHRS and YFSETQ. CDR3 sequence: CASSLGASGSYEQYF. The CDR3, as DNA: TGCGCCAGCAGCTTGGGGGCTAGCGGAAGCTACGAGCAGTACTTC.

The chain couples TRBV2 to TRBJ2-7; the D gene is possibly TRBD1 (6 bases). Germline V lookup: CDR1 SNHLY, CDR2 FYNNEI. CDR3 length equals 13 residues. V shed 7 bases and J shed 2 bases, with 12 bases lying between them. CDR3 sequence reads: CASNGQLTYEQYF. Here the CDR3 DNA reads TGTGCCAGCAATGGACAGCTTACCTACGAGCAGTACTTC.

For this clone: Sequence at one end of the junction differs from germline and may be a read error. This rearrangement joins TRBV7-7 to TRBJ2-5, with D perhaps TRBD2 (6 bases). This CDR3 region has 17 residues. From germline, CDR1 is SSHAT and CDR2 FNYEAQ (reference sequence). CDR3 in DNA: TGTGCTAGCAGCTTAGGTCCCCCGGGAGCCTCCCAAGAGACCCAGTACTTC. Amino acids: CASSLGPPGASQETQYF. Combining the CDR3 with reference TRBV7-7 and TRBJ2-5 gives the whole variable domain GAGVSQSPRYKVTKRGQDVTLRCDPISSHATLYWYQQALGQGPEFLTYFNYEAQPDKSGLPSDRFSAERPEGSISTLTIQRTEQRDSAMYRCASSLGPPGASQETQYFGPGTRLLVL.